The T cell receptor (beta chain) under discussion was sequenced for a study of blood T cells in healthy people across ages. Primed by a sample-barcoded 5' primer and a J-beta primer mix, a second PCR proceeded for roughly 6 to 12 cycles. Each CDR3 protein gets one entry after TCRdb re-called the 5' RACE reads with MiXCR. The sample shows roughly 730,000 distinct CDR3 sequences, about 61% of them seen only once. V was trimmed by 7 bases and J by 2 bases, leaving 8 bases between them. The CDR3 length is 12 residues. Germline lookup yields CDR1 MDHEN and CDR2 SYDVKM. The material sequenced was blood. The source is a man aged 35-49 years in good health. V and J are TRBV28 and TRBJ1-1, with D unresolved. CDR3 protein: CASTAANTEAFF. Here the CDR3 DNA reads TGTGCCAGCACTGCAGCCAACACTGAAGCTTTCTTT.